Below are 19 T cell receptor beta chains sequenced from a single sample in a study of blood T cell repertoires in COVID-19. Clones were sequenced by immunoSEQ multiplex PCR, and TCRdb holds only the in-frame ones, with some missing. In the table there are 250,000 to 350,000 clones, 88% of which are singletons. Sequenced sample: peripheral blood. The origin of the receptors is a man aged 18 to 35 with active or convalescent COVID-19.

The J gene is TRBJ1-5, the V gene TRBV5-1; 10 bases fit TRBD1. This CDR3 comprises 15 residues. Unmatched junction bases numbered 5, after V lost 2 bases and J lost 6 bases. CDR1 and CDR2 from the germline V gene are SGHRS and YFSETQ. This chain's CDR3 is CASSFRQGAGQPQHF. DNA of the CDR3: TGCGCCAGCAGCTTCCGACAGGGGGCTGGTCAGCCCCAGCATTTT.

This clone was picked up a small number of times. This chain links TRBV6-1 with TRBJ1-1; 9 bases map to TRBD1. The CDR3 covers 15 residues. Losses at the gene ends were 2 bases for V and 4 bases for J; bases not matched to a gene: 5. Germline assignment: CDR1 MNHNS and CDR2 SASEGT. CDR3 sequence reads: CASSERETGGTEAFF. The CDR3 DNA is TGTGCCAGCAGTGAAAGAGAGACAGGGGGCACTGAAGCTTTCTTT.

V is TRBV6-2 or TRBV6-3 and J is TRBJ1-2, with 8 bases that match TRBD1. V shed 6 bases, J shed 3 bases, and the junction held 3 bases outside the gene matches. This CDR3 region has 13 residues. Germline-derived CDR1 and CDR2 are MNHEY and SVGEGT. The CDR3 region is CASSGQGYYGYTF. CDR3 coding DNA: TGTGCCAGCAGCGGACAGGGTTACTATGGCTACACCTTC.

The rearrangement links TRBV7-2 to TRBJ2-2; the match to TRBD1 covers 8 bases. The germline gives CDR1 SGHTA, CDR2 FQGNSA. Trimming removed 5 bases from V and 6 bases from J; junction bases left unmatched: 8. The CDR3 contains 15 residues. In DNA form, the CDR3 reads TGTGCCAGCAGCAAAAGGACAGGGTGGGCCGGGGAGCTGTTTTTT. Protein: CASSKRTGWAGELFF.

The rearrangement links TRBV6-1 to TRBJ1-1; no clear D gene. The V gene's germline CDR1 is MNHNS and CDR2 SASEGT. V dropped 3 bases and J dropped 5 bases, with 10 bases sitting between them. The CDR3 is 13 residues long. The CDR3 DNA sequence: TGTGCCAGCAGTGATGCGGTGGGTACTGAAGCTTTCTTT. Its translation is CASSDAVGTEAFF.

The chain combines TRBV7-6 with TRBJ2-6, with 7 bases aligning to TRBD1. The CDR3 is made up of 17 amino acids. V lost 1 base and J lost 4; bases outside the gene matches: 7. Germline values: CDR1 SGHVS, CDR2 FNYEAQ. The CDR3 nucleotides read TGTGCCAGCAGCTTAGATTTGACAGGGTCCGGGGCCAACGTCCTGACTTTC. Protein product: CASSLDLTGSGANVLTF. Drawing the rest from reference TRBV7-6 and TRBJ2-6, the complete variable domain is GAGVSQSPRYKVTKRGQDVALRCDPISGHVSLYWYRQALGQGPEFLTYFNYEAQQDKSGLPNDRFSAERPEGSISTLTIQRTEQRDSAMYRCASSLDLTGSGANVLTFGAGSRLTVL.

The V and J genes are TRBV4-3 and TRBJ1-1; TRBD1 agrees at 10 bases. The CDR3 consists of 18 residues. The V and J ends lost 3 bases and 3 bases, in that order; junction bases with no gene match: 13. Germline V gene sequence: CDR1 LGHNA, CDR2 YSLEER. The CDR3 is CASSQQTGGAGRYTEAFF. The DNA of the CDR3 is TGCGCCAGCAGCCAGCAGACAGGGGGCGCGGGAAGGTACACTGAAGCTTTCTTT.

The CDR3 nucleotides are TGTGCCAGCAGCCAAGGGAGGGAGGCCACTGAAGCTTTCTTT. Its translation: CASSQGREATEAFF. This chain links TRBV3-1 (or the pseudogene TRBV3-2) with TRBJ1-1; D is unresolved. Per the germline V gene, CDR1 is LGHDT and CDR2 is YNNKEL (reference sequence). The CDR3 contains 14 residues. V shed 1 base and J shed 4 bases, with 10 bases lying between them.

The genes are TRBV7-6 and TRBJ1-3; no clear D. This CDR3 has 16 residues. With 4 bases removed from V and 4 bases from J, the gap between germline ends came to 17 bases. Germline V CDR1 and CDR2: SGHVS, FNYEAQ. CDR3 coding DNA: TGTGCCAGCAGCTCGTTCTTTACCAGGCCCGGAAACACCATATATTTT. Translated, it gives CASSSFFTRPGNTIYF.

Here the CDR3 DNA reads TGTGCCAGCAGTTTTTTACAGGGTTATGGCTACACCTTC. It translates to CASSFLQGYGYTF. The chain joins TRBV12-3 or TRBV12-4 to TRBJ1-2, with D maybe TRBD1 (6 bases). CDR3 length equals 13 residues. V was pared by 3 bases and J by 5 bases, with 10 bases between.

The CDR3 here is CASRVPEVLPHEQYF. CDR3 coding DNA: TGCGCCAGCAGGGTCCCGGAGGTCCTGCCCCACGAGCAGTACTTC. The J gene is TRBJ2-7, the V gene TRBV10-2, with a possible D match to TRBD2 (5 bases). Trimming pared 6 bases from V and 5 bases from J, leaving 20 bases between. Germline assignment: CDR1 WSHSY and CDR2 SAAADI. The CDR3 length is 15 residues.

This chain links TRBV24-1 with TRBJ2-5; D unclear. CDR1 is KGHDR and CDR2 is SFDVKD in the germline V gene. The CDR3 loop spans 11 amino acids. Trimming removed 4 bases from V and 4 bases from J, with 3 bases in between. For the CDR3, the DNA is TGTGCCACCAGTGACTCAGAGACCCAGTACTTC. It encodes CATSDSETQYF.

The V gene is TRBV5-1, the J gene TRBJ1-2, with D possibly matching TRBD1 (6 bases). Germline CDR1 is SGHRS and CDR2 is YFSETQ. V lost 3 bases to trimming and J lost 2 bases, with 14 bases between them. This CDR3 has 15 amino acids. Here the CDR3 reads CASSSKDTGNYGYTF. The CDR3 DNA follows: TGCGCCAGCAGCTCCAAAGACACAGGGAACTATGGCTACACCTTC. Full variable domain (missing parts from reference TRBV5-1 and TRBJ1-2): KAGVTQTPRYLIKTRGQQVTLSCSPISGHRSVSWYQQTPGQGLQFLFEYFSETQRNKGNFPGRFSGRQFSNSRSEMNVSTLELGDSALYLCASSSKDTGNYGYTFGSGTRLTVV.

This clone was counted only a few times. The chain links TRBV7-9 to TRBJ2-2; D is unclear. The germline V gene has CDR1 SEHNR and CDR2 FQNEAQ (reference sequence). V dropped 5 bases and J dropped 3 bases, with 4 bases sitting between them. The CDR3 is 12 amino acids. The CDR3, as DNA: TGTGCCAGCAGCCCGTACACCGGGGAGCTGTTTTTT. This translates into CASSPYTGELFF. The variable domain in full, completed from reference TRBV7-9 and TRBJ2-2, reads DTGVSQNPRHKITKRGQNVTFRCDPISEHNRLYWYRQTLGQGPEFLTYFQNEAQLEKSRLLSDRFSAERPKGSFSTLEIQRTEQGDSAMYLCASSPYTGELFFGEGSRLTVL.

The V call is TRBV29-1, the J call TRBJ1-1; D is unresolved. The germline V gene encodes CDR1 SQVTM and CDR2 ANQGSEA. The CDR3 length is 13 residues. The V and J ends lost 1 base and 5 bases respectively, with 11 bases between them. The CDR3 loop reads CSVEAGTWTEAFF. The CDR3, as DNA: TGCAGCGTTGAAGCAGGAACGTGGACTGAAGCTTTCTTT.

CDR3: CASSSQNTEAFF. In DNA form, the CDR3 reads TGTGCCAGCAGCTCCCAGAACACTGAAGCTTTCTTT. This chain joins TRBV11-2 and TRBJ1-1; no reliable D call. V was cut by 4 bases and J by 1 base, with 4 bases left in between. The CDR3 totals 12 residues. The germline V gene encodes CDR1 SGHAT and CDR2 FQNNGV.

This chain connects TRBV5-6 to TRBJ1-1; perhaps TRBD1 as D (5 bases). Germline-derived CDR1 and CDR2 are SGHDT and YYEEEE. CDR3 length: 15 residues. The V gene lost 2 bases and the J gene lost 1 base, with 12 bases spanning the gap. The CDR3 coding sequence is TGTGCCAGCAGCTTCCGGGTAGGACAGAACACTGAAGCTTTCTTT. Amino acid sequence: CASSFRVGQNTEAFF.

The chain is built from TRBV24-1 and TRBJ2-3; 10 bases are a match to TRBD2. Unmatched junction bases numbered 8, after V lost 6 bases and J lost 6 bases. Germline V CDR1 and CDR2: KGHDR, SFDVKD. The CDR3 spans 15 residues. CDR3 sequence (DNA): TGTGCCACCAGTCCTAGCGGGGGCCGGGGGGATACGCAGTATTTT. It encodes CATSPSGGRGDTQYF.

This chain uses TRBV7-2 with TRBJ2-7, with 7 bases aligning to TRBD2. The V gene's germline CDR1 is SGHTA and CDR2 FQGNSA. With 0 bases clipped from V and 2 bases from J, the junction kept 4 bases outside the gene matches. This CDR3 region has 15 residues. The CDR3 here is CASSLAAGGTYEQYF. CDR3 bases: TGTGCCAGCAGCTTAGCGGCCGGGGGGACCTACGAGCAGTACTTC.